The 20 T cell receptor beta chains in this list originate from one sample, sequenced in a study of OX40 agonist ivuxolimab in advanced cancers. Libraries were prepared by immunoSEQ multiplex PCR; TCRdb keeps only in-frame clonotypes and omits some of them. The sample consists of around 61,000 clones, roughly four fifths of them appearing once. Specimen: CD4+ or CD8+ T cells sorted from blood, collected in a trial of the OX40 agonist ivuxolimab. These receptors originate from an adult with an advanced solid tumor such as melanoma, head and neck, liver or kidney cancer.

The V gene is TRBV14, the J gene TRBJ2-2, with a tentative D call TRBD1 (6 bases). Trimming stripped 6 bases from V and 8 bases from J, with 16 bases between. This CDR3 spans 14 amino acids. Germline CDR1 SGHDN, CDR2 FVKESK. CDR3 amino acids: CASSHQGTRGELFF. The CDR3 region has the DNA TGTGCCAGCAGTCACCAGGGGACACGGGGGGAGCTGTTTTTT.

The V and J genes are TRBV2 and TRBJ1-2; TRBD1 matches 8 bases. This CDR3 comprises 15 residues. With V trimmed by 7 bases and J by 0 bases, 7 bases remained unmatched. CDR1 and CDR2 from the germline V gene are SNHLY and FYNNEI. The CDR3 reads CASNYRGRANYGYTF. CDR3 DNA: TGTGCCAGCAATTACAGGGGGAGAGCTAACTATGGCTACACCTTC.

J is TRBJ2-6 and V is TRBV7-6; a possible D gene is TRBD1 (5 bases). V gave up 4 bases and J gave up 1 base, with 11 bases separating them. The CDR3 is 16 amino acids. Germline assignment: CDR1 SGHVS and CDR2 FNYEAQ. The CDR3 DNA is TGTGCCAGCAGCTACGCAAGGGGTTCTGGGGCCAACGTCCTGACTTTC. It translates to CASSYARGSGANVLTF.

The J gene is TRBJ1-2, the V gene TRBV15; D remains ambiguous. V was clipped by 0 bases and J by 7 bases, with 15 bases between them. The CDR3 consists of 15 residues. Per the germline V gene, CDR1 is LNHNV and CDR2 is YYDKDF (reference sequence). The CDR3 region has the DNA TGTGCCACCAGCAGAGATAAGGGCAGTTCGAGTGGCTACACCTTC. Translating it yields CATSRDKGSSSGYTF.

In nucleotides, the CDR3 is TGTGCCAGCAGTTACTCGACAGGGCTATTCTCCTACGAGCAGTACTTC. Its translation: CASSYSTGLFSYEQYF. This rearrangement joins TRBV6-5 to TRBJ2-7; 7 bases line up with TRBD1. Germline V CDR1 and CDR2: MNHEY, SVGAGI. There are 16 residues in the CDR3. The J segment lost 0 bases and the V segment lost 0 bases, leaving 5 bases of the junction unmatched.

CDR3 nucleotides: TGCAGTGCCCTGGGACAGGTAAACACTGAAGCTTTCTTT. Encoded protein: CSALGQVNTEAFF. This chain uses TRBV29-1 with TRBJ1-1, with 8 bases aligning to TRBD1. This CDR3 is built from 13 residues. Germline values: CDR1 SQVTM, CDR2 ANQGSEA.

This clone was observed a single time. The CDR3 sequence: CASSLEADRFIGSRYEQYF. DNA for the CDR3: TGCGCCAGCAGCTTAGAAGCCGACAGGTTCATAGGTAGTCGCTACGAGCAGTACTTC. J is TRBJ2-7 and V is TRBV5-1, with a tentative D call TRBD1 (6 bases). Germline loops: CDR1 SGHRS, CDR2 YFSETQ. Trimming cost V 2 bases and J 3 bases, with 27 bases left between them. The CDR3 is made up of 19 amino acids.

The chain carries TRBV25-1 and TRBJ2-7; 8 bases agree with TRBD1. This CDR3 spans 16 amino acids. V trimming: 4 bases; J trimming: 0 bases; junction bases outside the gene matches: 8. Germline V lookup: CDR1 MGHDK, CDR2 SYGVNS. CDR3 DNA sequence: TGTGCCAGCAGTGCGGGCCGGGACAGGTTCTCCTACGAGCAGTACTTC. It is translated as CASSAGRDRFSYEQYF.

The V call is TRBV6-5, the J call TRBJ1-2, with D possibly being TRBD1 (5 bases). Looked up from germline, CDR1 is MNHEY and CDR2 is SVGAGI. This CDR3 spans 14 amino acids. V lost 6 bases and J lost 4, with 15 bases in between. CDR3 bases: TGTGCCAGCAGCAACGGGGGGATTCCCTATGGCTACACCTTC. Its protein is CASSNGGIPYGYTF.

The V and J genes are TRBV6-5 and TRBJ1-2; D not resolved. Germline values: CDR1 MNHEY, CDR2 SVGAGI. This CDR3 contains 15 residues. V was cut by 0 bases and J by 1 base, with 9 bases left in between. The CDR3 nucleotides read TGTGCCAGCAGTTACTCGTCGTGGGATAACTATGGCTACACCTTC. It yields the protein CASSYSSWDNYGYTF.

V and J are TRBV4-3 and TRBJ2-4, with 7 bases aligning to TRBD2. CDR1 is LGHNA and CDR2 is YSLEER in the germline V gene. The length of the CDR3 is 16 residues. V trimming: 0 bases; J trimming: 4 bases; junction bases outside the gene matches: 6. The CDR3 sequence is CASSQDGGTKKNIQYF. CDR3 sequence (DNA): TGCGCCAGCAGCCAAGATGGGGGGACTAAGAAAAACATTCAGTACTTC.

This chain joins TRBV5-1 and TRBJ2-5; 8 nucleotides align to TRBD1. Per the germline V gene, CDR1 is SGHRS and CDR2 is YFSETQ. The length of the CDR3 is 16 residues. Trimming removed 4 bases from V and 5 bases from J; junction bases left unmatched: 13. The CDR3 reads CASSVPVGQGGETQYF. The CDR3 coding sequence is TGCGCCAGCAGCGTCCCTGTAGGACAGGGTGGGGAGACCCAGTACTTC.

V is TRBV2 and J is TRBJ2-1, with 13 bases that match TRBD2. Trimming took 7 bases from V and 2 from J; bases not matched to a gene: 11. Germline CDR1 is SNHLY and CDR2 is FYNNEI. The CDR3 is 18 residues long. CDR3 loop: CASKSLTSGRGTYNEQFF. The CDR3 DNA is TGTGCCAGCAAGTCACTCACTAGCGGGAGGGGCACCTACAATGAGCAGTTCTTC.

The count of this clone is one. V gene TRBV9 combines with J gene TRBJ2-3; D is possibly TRBD1 (5 bases). Germline assignment: CDR1 SGDLS and CDR2 YYNGEE. The V end was cut by 3 bases, the J end by 2 bases, with 13 bases between. CDR3 size: 15 residues. In DNA, the CDR3 is TGTGCCAGCAGCGCAAAGACAGCCGACACAGATACGCAGTATTTT. Protein: CASSAKTADTDTQYF. The full variable domain, its missing parts supplied by reference TRBV9 and TRBJ2-3, is DSGVTQTPKHLITATGQRVTLRCSPRSGDLSVYWYQQSLDQGLQFLIQYYNGEERAKGNILERFSAQQFPDLHSELNLSSLELGDSALYFCASSAKTADTDTQYFGPGTRLTVL.

The chain carries TRBV28 and TRBJ2-4, with TRBD2 identical over 12 bases. Trimming at V came to 6 bases and at J to 8 bases, leaving 23 bases not matched to a gene. Germline CDR1 MDHEN, CDR2 SYDVKM. The CDR3 contains 20 residues. CDR3 sequence reads: CASSTSRLAGARLPLDIQYF. DNA for the CDR3: TGTGCCAGCAGCACCTCACGACTAGCGGGGGCGCGGCTACCCCTAGACATTCAGTACTTC.

This clone was seen ten or more times. Other nucleotide sequences in the sample specify the same CDR3. The V call is TRBV5-6, the J call TRBJ1-3; TRBD1 is a possible D gene (5 bases). Germline V gives CDR1 SGHDT, CDR2 YYEEEE. V was pared by 2 bases and J by 1 base, with 7 bases between. This CDR3 is 14 amino acids long. Here the CDR3 reads CASSLGVSGNTIYF. CDR3 sequence (DNA): TGTGCCAGCAGCTTAGGGGTTTCTGGAAACACCATATATTTT.

CDR3 DNA sequence: TGTGCCAGCAGCCCCGGGAGAATTGAAAAACTGTTTTTT. Translated: CASSPGRIEKLFF. V usage is TRBV6-6 and J usage is TRBJ1-4; D is undetermined. Trimming took off 6 bases at V and 7 bases at J, with 12 bases between the two ends. The CDR3 consists of 13 residues. CDR1 and CDR2 from the germline V gene are MNHNY and SVGAGI (reference sequence).

This chain joins TRBV11-2 and TRBJ2-7; tentative D call: TRBD2 (6 bases). Trimming shortened V by 5 bases and J by 3 bases, and 20 bases separated the two germline ends. Germline CDR1 reads SGHAT; CDR2 reads FQNNGV. The CDR3 contains 16 residues. The CDR3: CASSGGGASDVYEQYF. The CDR3 DNA follows: TGTGCCAGCAGCGGGGGTGGGGCTAGCGACGTCTACGAGCAGTACTTC.

V and J are TRBV11-2 and TRBJ1-5, with 10 bases aligning to TRBD1. V was pared by 4 bases and J by 8 bases, with 5 bases of the junction left unmatched. Per germline, CDR1 SGHAT and CDR2 FQNNGV. The CDR3 contains 14 residues. In nucleotides, the CDR3 is TGTGCCAGCAGCTGGGGACAGGGGCGGGAGCCCCAGCATTTT. As protein: CASSWGQGREPQHF.

The sample holds one count of this clone. This sequence joins TRBV25-1 and TRBJ2-7; 9 bases line up with TRBD1. Losses at the gene ends were 4 bases for V and 6 bases for J; bases not matched to a gene: 7. The CDR3 has 14 residues. Per the germline V gene, CDR1 is MGHDK and CDR2 is SYGVNS. CDR3 sequence (DNA): TGTGCCAGCAGTGCCCGGGACAGGGTGGCCGAGCAGTACTTC. Translating it yields CASSARDRVAEQYF.